A single sample is the source of the 8 T cell receptor beta chains below, sequenced in a study of T-cell reconstitution after alpha-beta-depleted transplantation in children. As it was prepared, the TCRbeta library received unique molecular identifiers. Each CDR3 protein gets one entry after TCRdb re-called the PCR reads with MiXCR. Of some 4,100 distinct CDR3 sequences in the sample, roughly a quarter were seen once. The sequences come from PBMCs, mostly from graft donor cells, collected 60 days after TCRalphabeta/CD19-depleted stem cell transplant. Every receptor here comes from a boy under three years old who had a stem cell transplant for acute myeloid leukemia, so the T cells may come from the graft donor.

This clonotype has ten or more counts. This chain connects TRBV27 to TRBJ2-1; TRBD1 aligns across 10 bases. The V segment lost 5 bases and the J segment 6 bases; nucleotides outside the gene matches: 10. This CDR3 is built from 16 residues. Germline V gives CDR1 MNHEY, CDR2 SMNVEV (reference sequence). The CDR3 spells CASSIGHRTGGNEQFF. CDR3 in DNA: TGTGCCAGCAGTATCGGTCACCGGACAGGGGGCAATGAGCAGTTCTTC.

The chain combines TRBV20-1 with TRBJ2-7, with D possibly being TRBD2 (6 bases). The CDR3 runs 13 residues. The germline V gene encodes CDR1 DFQATT and CDR2 SNEGSKA (reference sequence). Trimming took off 0 bases at V and 2 bases at J, with 8 bases between the two ends. This CDR3 reads CSARDAGTYEQYF. The CDR3, as DNA: TGCAGTGCTAGAGACGCGGGGACCTACGAGCAGTACTTC.

By frequency in the sample, this clonotype is medium-sized (0.01 to 0.1%). CDR3 coding DNA: TGTGCCAGCAGTTACTCCGGTGTTCGACGGAAAGGGTGGACCCAGTACTTC. This gives the protein CASSYSGVRRKGWTQYF. The chain combines TRBV6-6 with TRBJ2-5; D is uncertain. Trimming shortened V by 0 bases and J by 7 bases, and 21 bases separated the two germline ends. This CDR3 is 17 amino acids long. Germline V gene lookup returns CDR1 MNHNY and CDR2 SVGAGI (reference sequence).

This clonotype was observed at least ten times. The chain carries TRBV20-1 and TRBJ1-6; TRBD1 might be the D (5 bases). This CDR3 comprises 16 residues. V lost 3 bases and J lost 6, with 18 bases in between. Germline V CDR1 and CDR2: DFQATT, SNEGSKA (reference sequence). CDR3 nucleotides: TGCAGTGCTAGGGCCCTCCGGGACCTTATTAATTCACCCCTCCACTTT. Protein product: CSARALRDLINSPLHF.

This clonotype was picked up many times. The V gene is TRBV7-2, the J gene TRBJ2-1, with 9 bases that match TRBD1. The CDR3 spans 14 residues. Looked up from germline, CDR1 is SGHTA and CDR2 is FQGNSA. The V segment lost 3 bases and the J segment 8 bases; nucleotides outside the gene matches: 5. The CDR3 loop is CASSFRDRVHEQFF. CDR3 DNA: TGTGCCAGCAGCTTCAGGGACAGGGTCCATGAGCAGTTCTTC.

The chain recombines TRBV7-9 with TRBJ2-5, with D uncertain. Trimming shortened V by 1 base and J by 0 bases, and 9 bases separated the two germline ends. CDR1 is SEHNR and CDR2 is FQNEAQ in the germline V gene (reference sequence). This CDR3 has 15 residues. The CDR3 coding sequence is TGTGCCAGCAGCTTAGACCTGCAGTACCAAGAGACCCAGTACTTC. Protein sequence: CASSLDLQYQETQYF.

The chain uses TRBV29-1 and TRBJ1-1, with D perhaps TRBD1 (5 bases). Trimming shortened V by 2 bases and J by 4 bases, and 11 bases separated the two germline ends. CDR3 length: 13 residues. Germline lookup yields CDR1 SQVTM and CDR2 ANQGSEA. The CDR3 region is CSVERGDGTEAFF. The CDR3 nucleotides read TGCAGCGTTGAAAGGGGAGACGGCACTGAAGCTTTCTTT.

This clonotype was seen repeatedly, ten times or more. The gene calls are TRBV19 and TRBJ1-2; D call uncertain. Germline V gene lookup returns CDR1 LNHDA and CDR2 SQIVND (reference sequence). Trimming removed 5 bases at V and 4 bases at J, with 8 bases between. CDR3 length: 12 amino acids. The CDR3 sequence is CASSPGGYGYTF. The CDR3 DNA is TGTGCCAGTAGTCCCGGTGGCTATGGCTACACCTTC.